The entry below gives a single T cell receptor beta chain sequence along with its context. This sample was included in a study of T cells in Graves' hyperthyroidism and ophthalmopathy. Regions amplified from RNA transcripts were the TCR beta CDR3 regions. Initially, a first-round RT-PCR of the TCR CDR3 employed the HTBI primer set. TCRdb processed the multiplex PCR reads anew with MiXCR; each CDR3 protein has one entry. The sample records roughly 500,000 distinct CDR3 sequences, about 45% being singletons. The V and J ends lost 5 bases and 3 bases respectively, with 10 bases between them. The CDR3 is 13 amino acids. Germline values: CDR1 SEHNR, CDR2 FQNEAQ (reference sequence).

The V call is TRBV7-9, the J call TRBJ2-5; unclear D gene. The sequence was obtained from an adult woman with Graves' disease, either hyperthyroidism or ophthalmopathy (not recorded which). Sequencing was performed on peripheral blood or thyroid tissue (not recorded which). The CDR3 sequence is CASSMGQKETQYF. The CDR3 coding sequence is TGTGCCAGCAGCATGGGCCAGAAAGAGACCCAGTACTTC.